This T cell receptor (beta chain) was identified during a study of T cell changes during pregnancy in multiple sclerosis. Sequencing used immunoSEQ multiplex PCR; TCRdb keeps in-frame clones, though not all of them. The sample holds approximately 85,000 clones, roughly 90% seen once. Germline V lookup: CDR1 MNHEY, CDR2 SMNVEV (reference sequence). The CDR3 sequence is 15 residues long. To note about this clone: A junction boundary mismatches the germline segment, possibly from a read error.

The clonotype originates from a female donor with multiple sclerosis, enrolled in a pregnancy study. The chain has TRBV27 and TRBJ2-7; possible D gene TRBD2, 5 bases. The sample here was peripheral blood, taken in the first trimester of pregnancy. The CDR3 sequence: CASSRSVGAIYAQYF. As DNA, the CDR3 is TGTGCCAGCAGTCGATCCGTGGGAGCCATCTACGCGCAGTACTTC.